This T cell receptor (beta chain) was sequenced during a study of cytomegalovirus exposure and HLA in healthy donors. Study information: Most genotyped donors, around four fifths of around 370, had Caucasian-associated genetic ancestry.

The PCR had 60 Vbeta and 13 Jbeta primers. The data were produced by immunoSEQ multiplex PCR, yet TCRdb's version contains in-frame clones alone and is incomplete. This repertoire shows fewer than 110,000 clones, 65% to 85% found once; its top ten account for under 4.5%. Trimming took 7 bases from V and 8 from J, leaving 20 bases between them. Germline CDR1 and CDR2: MNHNS and SASEGT. The CDR3 loop spans 15 amino acids. The receptor's source is a man over 45 in good health and CMV-seropositive. This chain joins TRBV6-1 and TRBJ1-4; D might be TRBD1 (5 bases). Sequencing input: PBMCs. The CDR3 coding sequence is TGTGCCAGCATGGGGGGGGACGCCGGTGGGGAAAAACTGTTTTTT. This translates into CASMGGDAGGEKLFF.